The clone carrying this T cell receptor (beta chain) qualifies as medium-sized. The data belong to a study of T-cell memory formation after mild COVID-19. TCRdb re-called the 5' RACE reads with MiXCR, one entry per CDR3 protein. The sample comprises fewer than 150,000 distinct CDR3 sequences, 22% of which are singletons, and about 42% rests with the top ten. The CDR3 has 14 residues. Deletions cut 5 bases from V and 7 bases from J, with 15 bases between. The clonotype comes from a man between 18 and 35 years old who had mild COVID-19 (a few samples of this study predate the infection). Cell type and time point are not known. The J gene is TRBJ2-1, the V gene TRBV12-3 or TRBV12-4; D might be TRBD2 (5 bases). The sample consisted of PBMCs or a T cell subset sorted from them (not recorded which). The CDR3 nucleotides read TGTGCCAGCAGTACGCAAGGCCCGGGGAATGAGCAGTTCTTC. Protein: CASSTQGPGNEQFF.